This T cell receptor (beta chain) comes out of a study of blood T cell repertoires in COVID-19. Study at large: Material from acute and convalescent COVID-19 was sourced from the United States, Italy and Spain. Sources were T cells, B-cell-depleted T cells, or PBMCs; the material itself was cDNA or gDNA.

Original processing notes: Estimates of nucleated cell counts were drawn from the amplification of reference gene primers. The table came from immunoSEQ multiplex PCR; TCRdb's copy has only in-frame clones and leaves some out. Clone size and V and J calls were adopted from that table, with D and trimming inferred from the DNA. The profile shows tens of thousands of clones, 91% of them singletons. The clonotype comes from a human donor in a cohort sampled during active COVID-19. The specimen sequenced was peripheral blood.

The CDR3 region is CASSYGTTTYEQYF. In nucleotides, the CDR3 is TGTGCCAGCAGCTACGGGACAACTACCTACGAGCAGTACTTC. V is TRBV7-8 and J is TRBJ2-7, with a weak D call TRBD1 (6 bases). The CDR3 runs 14 residues. Germline V lookup: CDR1 SGHVS, CDR2 FQNEAQ. V was cut by 4 bases and J by 2 bases, with 12 bases left in between.